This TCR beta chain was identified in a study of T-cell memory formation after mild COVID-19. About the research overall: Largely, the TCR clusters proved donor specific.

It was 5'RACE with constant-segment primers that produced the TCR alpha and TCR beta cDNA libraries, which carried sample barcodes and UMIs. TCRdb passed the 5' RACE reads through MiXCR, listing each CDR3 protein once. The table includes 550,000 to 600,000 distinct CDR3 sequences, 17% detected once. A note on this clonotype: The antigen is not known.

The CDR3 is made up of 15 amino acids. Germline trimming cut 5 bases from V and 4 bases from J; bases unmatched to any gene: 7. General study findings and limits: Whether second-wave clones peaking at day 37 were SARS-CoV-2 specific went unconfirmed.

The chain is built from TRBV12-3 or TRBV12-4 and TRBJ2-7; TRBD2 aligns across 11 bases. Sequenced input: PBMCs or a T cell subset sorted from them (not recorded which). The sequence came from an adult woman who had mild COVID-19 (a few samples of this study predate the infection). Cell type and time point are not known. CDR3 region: CASSDPGLAAYEQYF. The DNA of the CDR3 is TGTGCCAGCAGTGACCCGGGACTAGCGGCTTACGAGCAGTACTTC.